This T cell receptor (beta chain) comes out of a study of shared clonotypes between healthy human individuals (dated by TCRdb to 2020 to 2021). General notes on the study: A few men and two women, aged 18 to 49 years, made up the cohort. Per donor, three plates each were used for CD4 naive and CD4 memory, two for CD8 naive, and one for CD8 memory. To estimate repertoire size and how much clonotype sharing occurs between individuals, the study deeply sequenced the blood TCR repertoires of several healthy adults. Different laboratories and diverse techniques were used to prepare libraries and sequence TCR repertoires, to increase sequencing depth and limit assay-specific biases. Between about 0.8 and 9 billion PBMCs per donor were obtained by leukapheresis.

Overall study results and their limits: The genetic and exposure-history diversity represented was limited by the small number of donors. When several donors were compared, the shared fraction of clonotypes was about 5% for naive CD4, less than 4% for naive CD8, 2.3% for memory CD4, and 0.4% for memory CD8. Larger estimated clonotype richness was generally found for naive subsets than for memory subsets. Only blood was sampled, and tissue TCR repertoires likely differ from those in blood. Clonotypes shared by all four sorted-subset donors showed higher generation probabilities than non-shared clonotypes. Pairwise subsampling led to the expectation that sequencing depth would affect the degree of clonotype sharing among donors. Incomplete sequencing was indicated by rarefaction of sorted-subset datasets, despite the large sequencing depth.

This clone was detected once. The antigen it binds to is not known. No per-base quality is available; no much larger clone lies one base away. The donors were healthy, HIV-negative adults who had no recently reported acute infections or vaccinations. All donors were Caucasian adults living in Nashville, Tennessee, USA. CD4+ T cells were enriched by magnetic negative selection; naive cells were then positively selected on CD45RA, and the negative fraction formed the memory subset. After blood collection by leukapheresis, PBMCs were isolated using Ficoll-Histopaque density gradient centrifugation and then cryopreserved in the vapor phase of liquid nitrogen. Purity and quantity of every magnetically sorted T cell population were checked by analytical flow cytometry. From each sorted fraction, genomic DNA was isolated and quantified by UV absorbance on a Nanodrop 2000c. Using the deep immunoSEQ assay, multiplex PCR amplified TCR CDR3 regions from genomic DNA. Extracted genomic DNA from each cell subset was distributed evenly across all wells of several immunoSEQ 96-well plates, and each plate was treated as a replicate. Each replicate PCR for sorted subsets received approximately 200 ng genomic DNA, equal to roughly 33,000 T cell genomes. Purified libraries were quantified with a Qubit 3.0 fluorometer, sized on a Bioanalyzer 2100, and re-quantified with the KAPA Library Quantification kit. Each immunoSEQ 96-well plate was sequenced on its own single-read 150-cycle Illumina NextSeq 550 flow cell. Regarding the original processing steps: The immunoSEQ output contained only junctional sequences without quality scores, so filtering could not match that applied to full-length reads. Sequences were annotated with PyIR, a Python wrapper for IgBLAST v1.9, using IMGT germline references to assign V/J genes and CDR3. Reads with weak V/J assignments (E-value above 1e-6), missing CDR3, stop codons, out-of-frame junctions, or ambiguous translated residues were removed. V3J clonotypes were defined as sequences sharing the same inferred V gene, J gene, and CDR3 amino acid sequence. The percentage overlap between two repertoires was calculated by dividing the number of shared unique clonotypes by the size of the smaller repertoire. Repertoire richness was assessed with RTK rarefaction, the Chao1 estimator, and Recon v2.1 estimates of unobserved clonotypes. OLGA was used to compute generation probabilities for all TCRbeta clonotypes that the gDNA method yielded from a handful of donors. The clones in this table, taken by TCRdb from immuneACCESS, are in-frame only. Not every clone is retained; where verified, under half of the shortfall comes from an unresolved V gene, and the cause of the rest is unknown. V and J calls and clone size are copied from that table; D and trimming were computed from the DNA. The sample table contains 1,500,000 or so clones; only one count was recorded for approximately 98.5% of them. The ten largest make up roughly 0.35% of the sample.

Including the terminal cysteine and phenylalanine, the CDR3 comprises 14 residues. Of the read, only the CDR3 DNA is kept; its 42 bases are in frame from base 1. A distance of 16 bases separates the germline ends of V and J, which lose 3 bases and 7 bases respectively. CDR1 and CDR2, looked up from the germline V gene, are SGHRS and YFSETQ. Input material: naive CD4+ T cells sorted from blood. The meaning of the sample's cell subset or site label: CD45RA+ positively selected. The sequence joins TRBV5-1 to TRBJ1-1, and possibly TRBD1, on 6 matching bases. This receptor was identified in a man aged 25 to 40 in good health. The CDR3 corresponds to CASSSIGGRDEAFF. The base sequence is TGCGCCAGCAGCTCAATAGGGGGGCGAGATGAAGCTTTCTTT.